This T cell receptor beta chain was obtained from a study of cytomegalovirus exposure and HLA in healthy donors. For the study at large: A later analysis reported the roughly 120 validation repertoires used the same platform as the 666 first-cohort repertoires.

Whole-study findings and limits: First-cohort TCR clusters tended to co-occur in the 120 or so validation repertoires, a later analysis found. A list of roughly 160 TCR beta chains associated with cytomegalovirus was given. Rare TCR sequences predominated, though certain public TCRs were found in many donors.

This CDR3 contains 17 residues. This table comes from immunoSEQ multiplex PCR, and its TCRdb copy is limited to in-frame clones, with some not included. Altogether roughly 59,000 clones are present, 85% to 95% being singletons, with the ten largest covering over 6.5%. As to this clone: Its antigen is unidentified.

The sample was PBMCs. The chain has TRBV21-1 and TRBJ2-5; the table's D call of TRBD1 was not tested on the DNA. TRBV21-1 is termed a pseudogene. This receptor was identified in a woman aged 18 to 35 in good health and CMV-seropositive. CDR3 nucleotides: TGTGCCAGCAGCAAAGTTTTCTGTCATAGGACAGAAGAGACCCAGTACTTC. This translates into CASSKVFCHRTEETQYF.